This T cell receptor (beta chain) was retrieved from a study of CD8+CD57+ T cells in acquired aplastic anemia. Study overall: 3 to 4 ug was the average amount of DNA from sorted CD4+ and CD8+ cells.

For CDR3 and TCR beta VDJ profiling, genomic DNA was the template used. TCRdb passed the reads through MiXCR, listing each CDR3 protein once. The sample has some 140,000 distinct CDR3 sequences; around half are singletons. By flow cytometry, patients selected for sequencing had shown an expansion of CD8+CD57+ cells. There were no patients without severe acquired aplastic anemia. Prior therapy had not been administered to any patient at the time of blood sampling. This clonotype was detected ten times or more. The antigen is not known. Study findings and constraints: Patients and controls shared under 30 CD8+ CDR3 sequences, highly expressed in patients.

Sequenced: sorted CD4+, CD8+, or CD8+CD57+ T cells (not recorded which) from PBMCs. The receptor's source is a human donor with aplastic anemia.

CDR3 coding DNA: TGCGCCAGCAGTGCGGACAGGAACGACAATGAGCAGTTCTTC. Translating gives CASSADRNDNEQFF. V usage is TRBV10-1 and J usage is TRBJ2-1; TRBD1 matches at 7 bases. J gave up 5 bases and V 4 bases, and 5 bases lay outside the gene matches. Germline V CDR1 and CDR2: WNHNN, SYGVQD (reference sequence). The CDR3 sequence is 14 residues long.